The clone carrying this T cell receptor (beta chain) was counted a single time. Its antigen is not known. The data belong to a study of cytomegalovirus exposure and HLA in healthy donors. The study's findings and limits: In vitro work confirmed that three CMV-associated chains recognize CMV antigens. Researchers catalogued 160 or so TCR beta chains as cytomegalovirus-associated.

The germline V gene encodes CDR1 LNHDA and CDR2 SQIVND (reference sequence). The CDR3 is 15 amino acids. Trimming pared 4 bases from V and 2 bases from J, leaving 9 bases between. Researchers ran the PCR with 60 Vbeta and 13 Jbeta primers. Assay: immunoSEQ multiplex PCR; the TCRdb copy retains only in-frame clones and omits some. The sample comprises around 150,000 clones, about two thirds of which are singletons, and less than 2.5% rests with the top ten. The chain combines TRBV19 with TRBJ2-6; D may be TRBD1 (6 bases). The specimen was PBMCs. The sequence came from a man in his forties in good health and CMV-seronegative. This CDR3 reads CASSTQGAGANVLTF. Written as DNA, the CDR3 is TGTGCCAGTAGTACACAGGGAGCTGGGGCCAACGTCCTGACTTTC.